This T cell receptor beta chain is drawn from a study of beta chain bispecific antibodies for T cell cancers. MiXCR was run by TCRdb on the 5' RACE reads, yielding one entry per CDR3 protein. Found here are tens of thousands of distinct CDR3 sequences, 2% to 2.5% of them singletons; the top ten hold about 4.9%. Expansion lasted 2 to 4 days, with either anti-CD3 antibody OKT3 or CD3/CD28 beads. There are many counts of this clonotype. Its target is not known. Study-wide results and caveats: Versus anti-CD19, anti-TRBV12 exposure cut the TRBV12-3 share of TRBV signal by around 99%. Most targeted TRBV signal came from the leukemia cell line cells, not normal T cells.

This CDR3 spans 14 amino acids. The V gene's germline CDR1 is DFQATT and CDR2 SNEGSKA (reference sequence). Trimming removed 3 bases from V and 2 bases from J, with 11 bases in between. The rearrangement links TRBV20-1 to TRBJ2-1; D tentatively reads TRBD1 or TRBD2 (5 bases each). This receptor was taken from a human donor in good health. Some clones in this sample may be carry-over from other donors' samples. The sample was healthy donor T cells cultured with leukemia cells, taken from a culture containing a bispecific antibody targeting TCR Vbeta12. CDR3: CSASQGEPYNEQFF. The CDR3 nucleotides are TGCAGTGCTAGTCAGGGAGAGCCCTACAATGAGCAGTTCTTC.